The clone carrying this TCR beta chain was seen at least ten times. Its antigen is still unknown. This entry comes from a study of CD8 T cells in ankylosing spondylitis. The study, taken as a whole, reports: Reportedly, disease-linked clones are significantly enriched in ankylosing spondylitis patients' matched synovial fluid. Several highly homologous variants made up a TCR beta motif that seemed to typify ankylosing spondylitis blood. Prior literature has documented some motif variants in synovial fluid and blood from reactive arthritis.

Losses at the gene ends were 4 bases for V and 6 bases for J; bases not matched to a gene: 6. Germline V lookup: CDR1 KGHDR, CDR2 SFDVKD. The CDR3 contains 15 residues. TCRdb re-called the 5' RACE reads with MiXCR, one entry per CDR3 protein. This table has 450,000 to 550,000 distinct CDR3 sequences, roughly 5.3% appearing once. This chain uses TRBV24-1 with TRBJ1-5, with TRBD1 matching over 9 bases. The sequenced material came from blood, either unsorted or a sorted T cell fraction (not recorded which). This sequence was found in a male donor with ankylosing spondylitis. The CDR3 bases are TGTGCCACCAGTGAGTCCGGGACAGGGCCTCAGCCCCAGCATTTT. Translated: CATSESGTGPQPQHF.